This record looks at one T cell receptor (beta chain) sequence and its context. Profiled with immunoSEQ multiplex PCR; TCRdb holds only in-frame clones, not every one. The sample records over 300,000 clones, approximately 85% being singletons. The CDR3 runs to 14 residues. Germline CDR1 is MNHEY and CDR2 is SVGAGI. Germline trimming cut 8 bases from V and 1 base from J; bases unmatched to any gene: 5. This entry comes from a study of blood T cell repertoires in COVID-19. V and J are TRBV6-5 and TRBJ2-7; TRBD2 matches 10 bases. The receptor was isolated from a human donor in a cohort sampled during active COVID-19. Sequencing was carried out using peripheral blood. The CDR3 spells CASSSSGGSYEQYF. The DNA of the CDR3 is TGTGCCAGCTCCAGTAGCGGGGGGTCCTACGAGCAGTACTTC.